These 5 T cell receptor beta chains share one sample of origin, sequenced in a study of persistence of HIV-infected CD4 T cells. These receptors' antigens are unknown. Sequencing used immunoSEQ version 4 in survey mode. Some clones are missing from TCRdb's copy, which holds only in-frame ones; the method was immunoSEQ multiplex PCR. The data show about 60,000 clones, with roughly 77% seen just once and approximately 1.7% held by the top ten. Cells were stimulated with overlapping HIV-1 Gag 15-mer peptides. CD40L/CD69 double-negative CD45RO-high memory CD4+ T cells were collected. Sequencing was performed on CD4+ T cells sorted from PBMCs after roughly 17-hour stimulation, taken from a patient who received antiretroviral therapy. The receptors were sampled from an adult man with HIV who was CMV-seropositive.

The CDR3 reads CASSRTRNGEQFF. The CDR3 nucleotides read TGTGCCAGCAGCCGAACTAGAAACGGCGAGCAGTTCTTC. This chain links TRBV14 with TRBJ2-1; TRBD2 might be the D (5 bases). Germline CDR1 reads SGHDN; CDR2 reads FVKESK. Deletions cut 4 bases from V and 10 bases from J, with 14 bases between. The CDR3 loop spans 13 amino acids.

The rearrangement joins TRBV5-1 to TRBJ2-3, with D hard to call. Germline V gene sequence: CDR1 SGHRS, CDR2 YFSETQ. V was shortened by 5 bases and J by 4 bases, with 11 bases between the two germline ends. The CDR3 runs 13 residues. Here the CDR3 DNA reads TGCGCCAGCAGATTCCCCGAGGCAGATACGCAGTATTTT. Amino acid sequence: CASRFPEADTQYF.

V usage is TRBV7-9 and J usage is TRBJ2-1; D gene unclear. The CDR3 covers 13 residues. Trimming cost V 5 bases and J 2 bases, with 7 bases left between them. Germline V lookup: CDR1 SEHNR, CDR2 FQNEAQ (reference sequence). The CDR3 is CASSPGPYNEQFF. CDR3 bases: TGTGCCAGCAGCCCGGGCCCCTACAATGAGCAGTTCTTC.

The chain has TRBV6-5 and TRBJ1-5; D is unresolved. V was cut by 6 bases and J by 5 bases, with 14 bases left in between. The length of the CDR3 is 14 residues. Germline V gives CDR1 MNHEY, CDR2 SVGAGI. The CDR3 nucleotides read TGTGCCAGCAGACAATTAGGCCCCCATCAGCCCCAGCATTTT. Its protein product is CASRQLGPHQPQHF.

This rearrangement joins TRBV2 to TRBJ1-1, with TRBD1 as a possible D gene (5 bases). Germline CDR1 is SNHLY and CDR2 is FYNNEI. Trimming stripped 11 bases from V and 4 bases from J, with 14 bases between. The CDR3 loop spans 12 amino acids. The CDR3 nucleotides read TGTGCCTCTCATCCAGGGACCACTGAAGCTTTCTTT. Protein sequence: CASHPGTTEAFF.